The 18 T cell receptor beta chains below were found in one sample sequenced in a study of blood T cell repertoires in COVID-19. The protocol was immunoSEQ multiplex PCR, while the TCRdb copy is restricted to in-frame clones and leaves out a portion. The sample includes 490,000 or so clones, approximately 90% of them seen just once. The source material was PBMCs or T cells enriched from blood (not recorded which). The receptors were gathered from a woman between 40 and 50 years old who had recovered from COVID-19.

The sample holds one count of this clone. This sequence joins TRBV4-3 and TRBJ2-2; 9 bases line up with TRBD1. V gave up 2 bases and J gave up 6 bases; unmatched junction bases: 4. Germline assignment: CDR1 LGHNA and CDR2 YSLEER. The CDR3 loop spans 15 amino acids. CDR3: CASSQNTGGSGELFF. As DNA, the CDR3 is TGCGCCAGCAGCCAAAACACAGGGGGCTCCGGGGAGCTGTTTTTT.

The chain joins TRBV7-2 to TRBJ1-3, with a possible D match to TRBD1 (6 bases). Germline CDR1 SGHTA, CDR2 FQGNSA. This CDR3 has 16 amino acids. V was clipped by 2 bases and J by 2 bases, with 13 bases between them. The CDR3 region has the DNA TGTGCCAGCAGCTTACGGGTAGGGGGACCTGGAAACACCATATATTTT. It codes for CASSLRVGGPGNTIYF.

V usage is TRBV27 and J usage is TRBJ1-6; 7 bases line up with TRBD1. The V gene's germline CDR1 is MNHEY and CDR2 SMNVEV (reference sequence). The V and J ends lost 3 bases and 4 bases, in that order; junction bases with no gene match: 6. The CDR3 has 16 amino acids. The CDR3 is CASSFGTAGYNSPLHF. For the CDR3, the DNA is TGTGCCAGCAGTTTCGGGACAGCCGGATATAATTCACCCCTCCACTTT.

The V gene is TRBV7-2, the J gene TRBJ2-6, with D possibly matching TRBD1 (5 bases). V was shortened by 2 bases and J by 0 bases, with 5 bases between the two germline ends. CDR1 and CDR2 from the germline V gene are SGHTA and FQGNSA. This CDR3 comprises 15 residues. In nucleotides, the CDR3 is TGTGCCAGCAGCTTAAGGGGCTCTGGGGCCAACGTCCTGACTTTC. It encodes CASSLRGSGANVLTF.

V usage is TRBV19 and J usage is TRBJ2-7, with D uncertain. Germline CDR1 is LNHDA and CDR2 is SQIVND (reference sequence). This CDR3 is 15 amino acids long. The V end lost 3 bases, the J end lost 0 bases, and 12 bases lay between the germline ends. CDR3 sequence reads: CASSMYRSNSYEQYF. For the CDR3, the DNA is TGTGCCAGTAGTATGTATAGAAGTAACTCCTACGAGCAGTACTTC.

The chain carries TRBV6-4 and TRBJ1-2; 7 nucleotides align to TRBD1. CDR1 MRHNA and CDR2 SNTAGT come from the germline V gene. This CDR3 has 14 amino acids. Trimming removed 7 bases from V and 8 bases from J; junction bases left unmatched: 13. CDR3 region: CASKTDRAGRGYTF. DNA for the CDR3: TGTGCCAGCAAGACCGACAGGGCCGGGCGAGGCTACACCTTC.

This clone was detected once. CDR3 protein: CASSSWGGDSPGELFF. CDR3 bases: TGTGCCAGCAGCTCGTGGGGGGGAGACAGCCCCGGGGAGCTGTTTTTT. The chain joins TRBV11-3 to TRBJ2-2; the match to TRBD2 covers 7 bases. Trimming removed 4 bases from V and 6 bases from J; junction bases left unmatched: 11. The CDR3 extends over 16 amino acids. The V gene's germline CDR1 is SGHNT and CDR2 YENEEA.

The rearrangement joins TRBV11-3 to TRBJ1-4; a weak D match, TRBD1 (6 bases). Germline values: CDR1 SGHNT, CDR2 YENEEA. The CDR3 runs 12 residues. The V gene lost 7 bases and the J gene lost 12 bases, with 15 bases spanning the gap. The CDR3 nucleotides are TGTGCCAGCACGAAGACGGGGGGGCAACTGTTTTTT. Encoded protein: CASTKTGGQLFF.

This clone turned up a few times. The chain uses TRBV5-5 and TRBJ1-5; the match to TRBD1 covers 9 bases. V lost 4 bases and J lost 5; bases outside the gene matches: 7. CDR3 length: 15 residues. The germline CDR1 and CDR2 sequences are SGHKS and YYEKEE (reference sequence). CDR3 sequence (DNA): TGTGCCAGCAGCCCGGGACAGGGAGGTTATCAGCCCCAGCATTTT. Translated: CASSPGQGGYQPQHF.

V gene TRBV5-1 combines with J gene TRBJ2-1, with 9 bases lining up with TRBD2. CDR1 is SGHRS and CDR2 is YFSETQ in the germline V gene. V shed 4 bases and J 1 base; nucleotides not matched to a gene: 3. There are 15 residues in the CDR3. The CDR3 region is CASSQAGGSYNEQFF. The CDR3 nucleotides read TGCGCCAGCAGCCAGGCGGGAGGGTCCTACAATGAGCAGTTCTTC.

DNA of the CDR3: TGTGCCAGCAGCTTAGTCCCACTAGCGGGAGGACGATACAATGAGCAGTTCTTC. Its translation is CASSLVPLAGGRYNEQFF. This rearrangement joins TRBV7-9 to TRBJ2-1; TRBD2 aligns across 12 bases. From germline, CDR1 is SEHNR and CDR2 FQNEAQ (reference sequence). Trimming cost V 1 base and J 4 bases; bases outside gene matches: 8. The length of the CDR3 is 18 residues.

This clone was seen only once. The V and J genes are TRBV27 and TRBJ2-7; a weak D match, TRBD2 (6 bases). The CDR3 consists of 16 residues. The germline V gene has CDR1 MNHEY and CDR2 SMNVEV (reference sequence). V lost 0 bases and J 3 bases, leaving 15 bases between the germline ends. The CDR3 DNA reads as TGTGCCAGCAGTTTATCGGAGGCGGGAAGCCACTACGAGCAGTACTTC. It is translated as CASSLSEAGSHYEQYF.

This chain joins TRBV27 and TRBJ2-2, with TRBD1 identical over 9 bases. Germline CDR1 is MNHEY and CDR2 is SMNVEV (reference sequence). V shed 8 bases, J shed 5 bases, and the junction held 9 bases outside the gene matches. The CDR3 contains 15 residues. In DNA form, the CDR3 reads TGTGCCAGCGCCCACTTTGGACAGGGGACCGGGGAGCTGTTTTTT. Residues: CASAHFGQGTGELFF.

A word on this clone: Sequence at one end of the junction differs from germline and may be a read error. The chain is built from TRBV5-1 and TRBJ1-6; no firm D call. In germline, CDR1 is SGHRS, CDR2 YFSETQ. CDR3 length equals 16 residues. The CDR3 protein is CASRLASSSYNSPLHF. The CDR3 DNA follows: TGCGCCAGCAGGTTGGCGTCTAGCTCCTATAATTCACCCCTCCACTTT.

About this clone: Other DNA sequences in the sample encode the same CDR3. The V call is TRBV5-1, the J call TRBJ2-5, with TRBD1 matching over 8 bases. Losses at the gene ends were 4 bases for V and 1 base for J; bases not matched to a gene: 3. Per germline, CDR1 SGHRS and CDR2 YFSETQ. The CDR3 runs 14 residues. CDR3: CASSVGQGQETQYF. The CDR3 region has the DNA TGCGCCAGCAGCGTAGGACAGGGCCAAGAGACCCAGTACTTC.

This chain joins TRBV12-3 or TRBV12-4 and TRBJ1-2, with D perhaps matching TRBD1 (6 bases). Trimming left V 6 bases short and J 6 bases short, with 11 bases between. This CDR3 spans 12 amino acids. The CDR3 DNA follows: TGTGCCAGCAGGGCTGGGGGCAATGGCTACACCTTC. As protein: CASRAGGNGYTF.

This clone was seen just once. The chain is built from TRBV19 and TRBJ2-1; D is uncertain. Germline lookup yields CDR1 LNHDA and CDR2 SQIVND (reference sequence). Deletions cut 3 bases from V and 0 bases from J, with 9 bases between. The CDR3 is 15 amino acids. CDR3 residues: CASSISISSYNEQFF. CDR3 DNA: TGTGCCAGTAGTATTAGTATCTCCTCCTACAATGAGCAGTTCTTC.

In this sample, this clone turned up a few times. The rearrangement joins TRBV5-1 to TRBJ1-1; 9 nucleotides match TRBD1. V was pared by 2 bases and J by 2 bases, with 7 bases of the junction left unmatched. Germline V gene sequence: CDR1 SGHRS, CDR2 YFSETQ. The CDR3 spans 16 residues. DNA for the CDR3: TGCGCCAGCAGCTTTGGGGACAGGGACTTTAACACTGAAGCTTTCTTT. Residues: CASSFGDRDFNTEAFF.